A single sample is the source of the 22 T cell receptor beta chains below, sequenced in a study of CD8+CD57+ T cells in acquired aplastic anemia. Profiling that covered TCR beta VDJ and CDR3 relied on genomic DNA as its template. From the reads, TCRdb called clonotypes with MiXCR, one entry per CDR3 protein. The sample carries about 130,000 distinct CDR3 sequences, about 46% recorded once. The specimen was sorted CD4+, CD8+, or CD8+CD57+ T cells (not recorded which) from PBMCs. Every receptor here comes from a human donor in good health, serving as a control.

This clonotype was counted ten times or more. This sequence joins TRBV7-2 and TRBJ2-7; 9 positions match TRBD2. After removal of 8 bases from V and 2 bases from J, the junction contained 1 base not matched to a gene. This CDR3 region has 12 residues. Germline lookup yields CDR1 SGHTA and CDR2 FQGNSA. This CDR3 is CASVAGAYEQYF. The CDR3 DNA follows: TGTGCCAGCGTAGCGGGAGCCTACGAGCAGTACTTC.

As to this clonotype: A read error is likely, as this CDR3 ends without the conserved phenylalanine or tryptophan. This chain links TRBV2 with TRBJ2-7; 8 bases map to TRBD2. The CDR3 loop spans 17 amino acids. From germline, CDR1 is SNHLY and CDR2 FYNNEI. Trimming removed 4 bases from V and 0 bases from J; junction bases left unmatched: 11. CDR3 coding DNA: TGTGCCAGCAGTGGTCCCCTTACGGGGGGGTCCTCCTACGAGCAGTACCTC. It encodes CASSGPLTGGSSYEQYL.

At least ten counts were recorded for this clonotype. V gene TRBV19 combines with J gene TRBJ1-6, with a tentative D call TRBD1 (5 bases). The CDR3 is made up of 14 amino acids. Per germline, CDR1 LNHDA and CDR2 SQIVND (reference sequence). Trimming left V 6 bases short and J 7 bases short, with 13 bases between. The CDR3 region has the DNA TGTGCCAGTAGAATGGGCGGGGGGAATTCACCCCTCCACTTT. Translated: CASRMGGGNSPLHF.

The J gene is TRBJ1-5, the V gene TRBV10-3, with D unresolved. V lost 10 bases and J lost 9, with 7 bases in between. Germline V gene data show CDR1 as ENHRY and CDR2 as SYGVKD. The CDR3 is 9 amino acids. The CDR3 protein is CATQGPQHF. CDR3 bases: TGTGCCACCCAAGGGCCCCAGCATTTT.

In its sample, this clonotype was seen many times. The V call is TRBV11-2, the J call TRBJ2-7; D gene uncertain. The V end lost 1 base, the J end lost 3 bases, and 19 bases lay between the germline ends. The CDR3 consists of 17 residues. Germline CDR1 SGHAT, CDR2 FQNNGV. This CDR3 is CASSLVGSWEGFYEQYF. As DNA, the CDR3 is TGTGCCAGCAGCTTAGTGGGCAGTTGGGAAGGCTTCTACGAGCAGTACTTC.

In regard to this clonotype: One end of the junction is discordant with germline, which a read error may explain. The chain couples TRBV20-1 to TRBJ1-2; the D is unclear. The CDR3 totals 16 residues. Per the germline V gene, CDR1 is DFQATT and CDR2 is SNEGSKA (reference sequence). In DNA form, the CDR3 reads TGCAGTGCCAGAGTTGGAGTAGGGATCGGTGCCTATGGCTACACCTTC. It codes for CSARVGVGIGAYGYTF.

This clonotype was detected ten times or more. CDR3 nucleotides: TGCGCCAGCAGCCTCGACGGTTCAAGAAGCAAAAACATTCAGTACTTC. It specifies CASSLDGSRSKNIQYF. The chain uses TRBV4-3 and TRBJ2-4, with D hard to call. Trimming took off 4 bases at V and 3 bases at J, with 16 bases between the two ends. CDR3 length: 16 residues. Germline CDR1 is LGHNA and CDR2 is YSLEER.

This rearrangement joins TRBV5-1 to TRBJ1-3; D gene unclear. Trimming stripped 4 bases from V and 8 bases from J, with 22 bases between. This CDR3 is 16 amino acids long. CDR1 is SGHRS and CDR2 is YFSETQ in the germline V gene. CDR3 in DNA: TGCGCCAGCAGCACTAATTTACTACAACTCGGGGACACCATATATTTT. Its translation: CASSTNLLQLGDTIYF.

Ten or more counts support this clonotype. The genes are TRBV6-1 and TRBJ2-7; TRBD1 matches at 7 bases. The germline gives CDR1 MNHNS, CDR2 SASEGT. The CDR3 covers 14 residues. Trimming removed 5 bases from V and 3 bases from J; junction bases left unmatched: 7. CDR3 residues: CASSQWTGYYEQYF. In DNA, the CDR3 is TGTGCCAGCAGTCAGTGGACAGGCTACTACGAGCAGTACTTC.

This clonotype was found many times. CDR3 loop: CASSLGDGTGELFF. The CDR3 DNA follows: TGTGCCAGCAGCTTAGGGGATGGAACCGGGGAGCTGTTTTTT. The V gene is TRBV7-2, the J gene TRBJ2-2; D is uncertain. The germline gives CDR1 SGHTA, CDR2 FQGNSA. The CDR3 covers 14 residues. V was trimmed by 1 base and J by 5 bases, leaving 8 bases between them.

V is TRBV25-1 and J is TRBJ1-3, with D possibly being TRBD1 (6 bases). Germline assignment: CDR1 MGHDK and CDR2 SYGVNS. The CDR3 covers 16 residues. V shed 4 bases and J shed 0 bases, with 13 bases lying between them. The CDR3 is CASSAKDRHSGNTIYF. The CDR3 coding sequence is TGTGCCAGCAGTGCAAAAGACAGGCACTCTGGAAACACCATATATTTT.

This clonotype showed up many times. V is TRBV6-1 and J is TRBJ1-1, with D possibly TRBD1 on 6 matching bases. The V end was cut by 3 bases, the J end by 4 bases, with 18 bases between. This CDR3 has 16 residues. Germline CDR1 is MNHNS and CDR2 is SASEGT. CDR3 nucleotides: TGTGCCAGCAGTGATGGGACATCCTTTGTCGGCACTGAAGCTTTCTTT. It is translated as CASSDGTSFVGTEAFF.

This clonotype was detected many times. The CDR3: CASSQADSWEQYF. For the CDR3, the DNA is TGTGCCAGCTCACAGGCAGACAGTTGGGAGCAGTACTTC. J is TRBJ2-7 and V is TRBV18; perhaps TRBD1 as D (5 bases). Between the trimmed V and J ends, which lost 4 bases and 7 bases, there was a span of 14 bases. Germline assignment: CDR1 KGHSH and CDR2 LQKENI. The CDR3 contains 13 residues.

This chain uses TRBV11-1 with TRBJ1-1, with D uncertain. Germline CDR1 is SGHAT and CDR2 is FQDESV (reference sequence). V was shortened by 8 bases and J by 3 bases, with 19 bases between the two germline ends. The CDR3 totals 15 residues. Here the CDR3 DNA reads TGTGCCAGCGGTCGCGGGGAGGGAAGGCACACTGAAGCTTTCTTT. It specifies CASGRGEGRHTEAFF.

This clonotype was seen more than once but under ten times. This may come from a read error, since a much larger clone is one base off. The rearrangement joins TRBV19 to TRBJ2-2; tentatively, D is TRBD1 (7 bases). The germline V gene has CDR1 LNHDA and CDR2 SQIVND (reference sequence). The CDR3 loop spans 17 amino acids. The CDR3: CASSPPRQGINTGGLFF. In nucleotides, the CDR3 is TGTGCCAGTAGTCCCCCCAGACAGGGAATTAACACCGGGGGGCTGTTTTTT.

The chain combines TRBV7-2 with TRBJ2-5; 9 bases map to TRBD2. V shed 5 bases, J shed 2 bases, and the junction held 9 bases outside the gene matches. The CDR3 runs to 16 residues. Germline assignment: CDR1 SGHTA and CDR2 FQGNSA. The CDR3 loop is CASSLRGGTKQETQYF. In DNA, the CDR3 is TGTGCCAGCAGCCTGCGGGGGGGAACTAAGCAAGAGACCCAGTACTTC.

The chain is built from TRBV7-3 and TRBJ2-5, with TRBD1 matching 8 bases. The CDR3 has 14 residues. The trim removed 4 bases at V and 5 bases at J, leaving 6 bases unmatched. In germline, CDR1 is SGHTA, CDR2 FQGTGA. This CDR3 reads CASSYRGQEETQYF. As DNA, the CDR3 is TGTGCCAGCAGCTACCGGGGACAGGAGGAGACCCAGTACTTC.

The gene calls are TRBV11-1 and TRBJ2-6, with 8 positions matching TRBD1. Germline CDR1 reads SGHAT; CDR2 reads FQDESV (reference sequence). J lost 0 bases, V lost 1 base, and 5 bases had no gene match. The CDR3 covers 18 residues. The CDR3 DNA reads as TGTGCCAGCAGCTTAGAGGGGACAGGCCTCTCTGGGGCCAACGTCCTGACTTTC. Protein sequence: CASSLEGTGLSGANVLTF.

V and J are TRBV30 and TRBJ1-4; D is possibly TRBD1 (5 bases). The germline CDR1 and CDR2 sequences are GTSNPN and SVGIG (reference sequence). The CDR3 has 14 residues. V dropped 3 bases and J dropped 4 bases, with 12 bases sitting between them. The CDR3 DNA sequence: TGTGCCTGGAGGGGGGTAAGCCGTAATGAAAAACTGTTTTTT. Encoded protein: CAWRGVSRNEKLFF.

As concerns this clonotype: One base away lies a much larger clone, so this may be a sequencing read error. The rearrangement links TRBV9 to TRBJ1-3; D perhaps matches TRBD1 (5 bases). CDR3 size: 15 residues. Per the germline V gene, CDR1 is SGDLS and CDR2 is YYNGEE. The CDR3 nucleotides are TGTGCCAGCAGCTTTAAAGGGGTCTCTGGAAACACCACATATTTT. Protein: CASSFKGVSGNTTYF.

A word on this clonotype: A much bigger clone sits one base away, suggesting this may be a read error. DNA of the CDR3: TGCAGTGCTAGAGAGGAAGGCAGGGGGCCGGGAGCTGAAGCTTTCTTT. Its protein product is CSAREEGRGPGAEAFF. The chain couples TRBV20-1 to TRBJ1-1, with 8 nucleotides matching TRBD1. V shed 0 bases and J 6 bases; nucleotides not matched to a gene: 12. The CDR3 length is 16 residues. Germline V lookup: CDR1 DFQATT, CDR2 SNEGSKA (reference sequence).

The chain combines TRBV13 with TRBJ2-5, with D unresolved. The CDR3 has 12 residues. The V gene's germline CDR1 is PRHDT and CDR2 FYEKMQ (reference sequence). Deletions cut 4 bases from V and 4 bases from J, with 7 bases between. The CDR3 DNA reads TGTGCCAGCAGCTCCGCTTTAGAGACCCAGTACTTC. Encoded protein: CASSSALETQYF.